The 8 T cell receptor beta chains presented below share a single source sample, sequenced in a study of beta chain features in type 1 diabetes. Reverse transcribing all isolated RNA meant expressed TCRB transcripts were sequenced. The table came from immunoSEQ multiplex PCR; TCRdb's copy has only in-frame clones and leaves some out. The table includes 150,000 to 190,000 clones, roughly 10% detected once. Sequenced sample: central memory CD4+ T cells from blood. These receptors originate from a man between 18 and 35 years old in good health.

The V call is TRBV18, the J call TRBJ2-1; D unresolved. The CDR3 sequence is 17 residues long. Germline CDR1 reads KGHSH; CDR2 reads LQKENI. V was pared by 3 bases and J by 2 bases, with 17 bases between. Here the CDR3 reads CASSPRVSTSTYNEQFF. As DNA, the CDR3 is TGTGCCAGCTCACCCCGGGTTAGCACTTCTACCTACAATGAGCAGTTCTTC.

This clone appeared a few times. This chain uses TRBV9 with TRBJ2-1; 12 bases match TRBD2. V lost 2 bases and J lost 15; bases outside the gene matches: 9. The CDR3 is 14 amino acids. CDR1 and CDR2 (germline): SGDLS, YYNGEE. CDR3 DNA sequence: TGTGCCAGCAGCGTTCCCTCTAGCGGGGGGGCCTTGTTCTTC. Its translation is CASSVPSSGGALFF.

This clone was recorded a few times. V and J are TRBV7-3 and TRBJ2-3; weak D call: TRBD1 (6 bases). V was cut by 6 bases and J by 2 bases, with 15 bases left in between. The CDR3 is 15 residues long. CDR1 and CDR2 (germline): SGHTA, FQGTGA. CDR3 protein: CASSRTGTYTDTQYF. The CDR3 DNA follows: TGTGCCAGCAGTCGAACCGGGACATACACAGATACGCAGTATTTT.

At least ten counts were recorded for this clone. The chain uses TRBV9 and TRBJ1-2; 8 bases align to TRBD1. V dropped 0 bases and J dropped 8; count of bases not matched to a gene: 6. The CDR3 contains 14 residues. The germline V gene has CDR1 SGDLS and CDR2 YYNGEE. The CDR3 nucleotides are TGTGCCAGCAGCGTAGTAACCAGGGGGCGAGGCTACACCTTC. The encoded protein is CASSVVTRGRGYTF. Full variable domain (remainder filled in from reference TRBV9 and TRBJ1-2): DSGVTQTPKHLITATGQRVTLRCSPRSGDLSVYWYQQSLDQGLQFLIQYYNGEERAKGNILERFSAQQFPDLHSELNLSSLELGDSALYFCASSVVTRGRGYTFGSGTRLTVV.

The chain recombines TRBV7-2 with TRBJ2-7; TRBD1 aligns across 7 bases. CDR1 and CDR2 (germline): SGHTA, FQGNSA. The CDR3 totals 15 residues. Losses at the gene ends were 4 bases for V and 3 bases for J; bases not matched to a gene: 9. The CDR3 DNA sequence: TGTGCCAGCAGCTCCCGGACAGGCGCGGGCTACGAGCAGTACTTC. This encodes CASSSRTGAGYEQYF.

This clone was found a few times. The genes are TRBV7-9 and TRBJ2-1; 8 bases agree with TRBD2. The CDR3 contains 16 residues. Germline V CDR1 and CDR2: SEHNR, FQNEAQ (reference sequence). Trimming at V came to 5 bases and at J to 4 bases, leaving 10 bases not matched to a gene. The CDR3, as DNA: TGTGCCAGCAGCGACCTCACCGGGACTAGTTACAATGAGCAGTTCTTC. This translates into CASSDLTGTSYNEQFF.

This clone was recorded a few times. This chain uses TRBV5-1 with TRBJ2-3, with TRBD1 matching 10 bases. Germline V gene data show CDR1 as SGHRS and CDR2 as YFSETQ. With 7 bases clipped from V and 4 bases from J, the junction kept 6 bases outside the gene matches. The CDR3 extends over 14 amino acids. CDR3 sequence (DNA): TGCGCCAGCGGAACTGGGACAGGGGCAGATACGCAGTATTTT. Translation: CASGTGTGADTQYF.

This clone was observed a few times. CDR3 region: CASSPVGNTQYF. The CDR3 nucleotides are TGTGCCAGCAGTCCAGTAGGGAATACGCAGTATTTT. This chain links TRBV6-6 with TRBJ2-3; D gene unclear. This CDR3 has 12 residues. V was trimmed by 5 bases and J by 7 bases, leaving 10 bases between them. Germline V gene lookup returns CDR1 MNHNY and CDR2 SVGAGI (reference sequence).